These 15 T cell receptor beta chains were all obtained from the same sample, sequenced in a study of tumor and adjacent non-tumor tissue in lung cancer. The template was RNA from unsorted bulk tissue. Distant lung tissue was collected more than 3 cm away from the tumor edge. TCRbeta libraries were built with three rounds of nested PCR, modified from ARM-PCR. TCRdb passed the multiplex PCR reads through MiXCR, listing each CDR3 protein once. The data hold 45,000 or so distinct CDR3 sequences, with roughly 60% observed a single time. Source material: distant non-tumor lung tissue. The receptors originated from a woman aged 40 to 55 with non-small cell lung cancer.

With regard to this clonotype: No conserved phenylalanine or tryptophan is present at the end of the CDR3, so a read error is the likely explanation. The rearrangement links TRBV11-2 to TRBJ2-5, with 10 bases identical to TRBD2. CDR3 size: 16 residues. The germline V gene encodes CDR1 SGHAT and CDR2 FQNNGV. CDR3 residues: CTSSLRIAGGKETQYL. The CDR3 DNA sequence: TGTACCAGCAGCCTGCGTATAGCGGGGGGAAAAGAGACCCAGTACTTA.

In its sample, this clonotype was seen many times. The chain employs TRBV5-1 and TRBJ1-2; D gene unclear. The CDR3 sequence is 12 residues long. The V gene's germline CDR1 is SGHRS and CDR2 YFSETQ. V gave up 4 bases and J gave up 8 bases, with 12 bases separating them. CDR3 protein: CASSGNLGGYTF. The CDR3 DNA reads as TGCGCCAGCAGCGGAAACCTGGGAGGCTACACCTTC.

This clonotype was seen a few times. CDR3 in amino acids: CASSQGRKNTEAFF. The CDR3 DNA is TGTGCCAGCAGCCAGGGGAGGAAGAACACTGAAGCTTTCTTT. The chain joins TRBV12-3 or TRBV12-4 to TRBJ1-1; maybe TRBD1 (6 bases). The CDR3 consists of 14 residues. The V and J ends lost 6 bases and 1 base respectively, with 12 bases between them.

With respect to this clonotype: One junction end does not reproduce the germline sequence, and a read error may be involved. CDR3 in amino acids: CASSHPDRGINTGAFF. CDR3 nucleotide sequence: TGCGCCAGCAGCCATCCGGACAGGGGGATAAACACTGGAGCTTTCTTT. The chain joins TRBV4-1 to TRBJ1-1; TRBD1 agrees at 10 bases. CDR3 size: 16 residues. From germline, CDR1 is MGHRA and CDR2 YSYEKL.

The rearrangement joins TRBV6-5 to TRBJ1-2; D is undetermined. Trimming pared 0 bases from V and 10 bases from J, leaving 15 bases between. Germline CDR1 reads MNHEY; CDR2 reads SVGAGI. The CDR3 spans 14 residues. CDR3: CASSYSFGDNDYTF. DNA of the CDR3: TGTGCCAGCAGTTACTCATTTGGGGATAATGACTACACCTTC.

Remarks on this clonotype: Sequence at one end of the junction differs from germline and may be a read error. The CDR3 nucleotides read TGTGTCAGCAGCTTAGAAAAGGGTGAGCAGTACTTC. It yields the protein CVSSLEKGEQYF. The chain carries TRBV11-3 and TRBJ2-7; no definite D call. The CDR3 contains 12 residues. Germline V gives CDR1 SGHNT, CDR2 YENEEA.

Points on this clonotype: The conserved phenylalanine or tryptophan normally closing the CDR3 is absent here, so this likely arose from a read error. CDR3 protein: CASSSLGAGEQFL. CDR3 DNA sequence: TGCGCCAGCAGCTCGCTTGGCGCCGGTGAGCAGTTCTTA. The rearrangement uses TRBV11-2 and TRBJ2-1; D is uncertain. Germline CDR1 SGHAT, CDR2 FQNNGV. The CDR3 is made up of 13 amino acids.

With respect to this clonotype: This CDR3 fails to terminate in the conserved phenylalanine or tryptophan, so it likely reflects a read error. The chain carries TRBV11-2 and TRBJ1-1, with no clear D. The V gene's germline CDR1 is SGHAT and CDR2 FQNNGV. Trimming shortened V by 1 base and J by 3 bases, and 15 bases separated the two germline ends. The CDR3 covers 16 residues. CDR3 sequence: CASSLGSGLADTEAFY. The CDR3 DNA reads as TGTGCCAGCAGCTTAGGATCAGGCCTGGCGGACACTGAAGCTTTCTAT.

Details on this clonotype: One end of the junction is discordant with germline, which a read error may explain. The chain links TRBV7-9 to TRBJ1-5; D is undetermined. Germline assignment: CDR1 SEHNR and CDR2 FQNEAQ (reference sequence). The length of the CDR3 is 14 residues. The CDR3 DNA is TGTGCCAGCAGCACTGGGTTAAGCAATCAGCACCAGCATTTT. It translates to CASSTGLSNQHQHF.

Only one count was recorded for this clonotype. The junction departs from the called germline gene at one end, perhaps through a read error. The rearrangement uses TRBV6-6 and TRBJ2-5, with TRBD2 as a possible D gene (7 bases). CDR1 is MNHNY, CDR2 SVGAGI, per germline (reference sequence). This CDR3 is 19 amino acids long. CDR3: CASSYGRLREGVLVETQHF. The CDR3, as DNA: TGTGCCAGCAGTTACGGCAGACTAAGGGAGGGGGTTTTGGTAGAGACCCAGCACTTC.

About this clonotype itself: One end of the junction fails to match germline, which may point to a read error. The chain couples TRBV7-2 to TRBJ1-5, with 7 bases lining up with TRBD1. Germline lookup yields CDR1 SGHTA and CDR2 FQGNSA. The CDR3 totals 15 residues. DNA for the CDR3: TGTGTCAGCAGCCCCTTTGACAGGGAGAATCAGCCCCAGCATTTT. Translated: CVSSPFDRENQPQHF.

By share of the sample, this clonotype is medium-sized. The rearrangement uses TRBV10-2 and TRBJ2-7, with 10 bases that match TRBD2. The CDR3 covers 14 residues. CDR1 is WSHSY, CDR2 SAAADI, per germline. The junction had 9 bases not matched to a gene; V was cut back by 7 bases and J by 6 bases. The CDR3 region has the DNA TGCGCCAGCAAATTGACGCCTAGCGGGGGCGAGCAGTACTTC. Encoded protein: CASKLTPSGGEQYF.

This clonotype showed up just a few times. Just one base apart from a much larger clone, this may be a read error. The CDR3 sequence: CANSYGAQRGGWSPDTQYF. The CDR3 nucleotides are TGCGCCAACAGCTACGGGGCACAGCGGGGGGGCTGGTCCCCAGATACGCAGTATTTT. This chain links TRBV4-1 with TRBJ2-3; TRBD2 matches at 10 bases. The CDR3 has 19 amino acids. Germline V lookup: CDR1 MGHRA, CDR2 YSYEKL.

With respect to this clonotype: The junction differs from germline at one of its ends, possibly a read error. This chain uses TRBV4-2 with TRBJ2-1; 8 positions match TRBD2. This CDR3 is 16 amino acids long. Germline V gene sequence: CDR1 LGHNA, CDR2 YNFKEQ. The CDR3 DNA is TGTGCCGGCAGCCAATATAACGGGAGGGGGTACAATGAGCAGTTCTTC. The encoded protein is CAGSQYNGRGYNEQFF.

The rearrangement links TRBV11-3 to TRBJ2-1; weak D call: TRBD1 (5 bases). The V end was cut by 11 bases, the J end by 0 bases, with 20 bases between. CDR3 length: 16 residues. Germline CDR1 and CDR2: SGHNT and YENEEA. The CDR3 loop is CADSPRPRISYNEQFF. CDR3 bases: TGTGCCGACAGCCCAAGACCTAGGATCTCCTACAATGAGCAGTTCTTC.